This T cell receptor (beta chain) was recovered during a study of liver allograft versus peripheral blood T cells. Overall study: Blood and transplanted-liver T cell receptor repertoires from recipients were compared.

One entry per CDR3 protein, called by TCRdb with MiXCR from the reads. The sample comprises more than 1,000 distinct CDR3 sequences, roughly 19% of which are singletons, and roughly 82% rests with the top ten. The receptor set was obtained from a human patient who had a liver transplant. The graft donor may account for some of the T cells.

The gene calls are TRBV28 and TRBJ1-4; D is ambiguous. This CDR3 contains 12 residues. Trimming stripped 6 bases from V and 13 bases from J, with 15 bases between. The germline gives CDR1 MDHEN, CDR2 SYDVKM. CDR3: CASRPGWGALFF. The CDR3, as DNA: TGTGCCAGCAGACCCGGTTGGGGAGCACTGTTTTTT.